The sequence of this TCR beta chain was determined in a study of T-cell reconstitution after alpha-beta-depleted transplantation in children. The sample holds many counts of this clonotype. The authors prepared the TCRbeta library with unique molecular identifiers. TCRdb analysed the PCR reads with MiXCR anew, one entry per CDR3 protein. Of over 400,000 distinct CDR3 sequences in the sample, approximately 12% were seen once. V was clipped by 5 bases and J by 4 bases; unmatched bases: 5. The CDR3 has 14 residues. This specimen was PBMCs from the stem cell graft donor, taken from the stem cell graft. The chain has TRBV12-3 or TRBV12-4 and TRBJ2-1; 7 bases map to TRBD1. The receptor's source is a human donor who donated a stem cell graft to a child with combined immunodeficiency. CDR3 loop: CASSPDRAYNEQFF. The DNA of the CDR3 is TGTGCCAGCAGTCCCGACAGGGCTTACAATGAGCAGTTCTTC.